This note documents a single T cell receptor beta chain sequence. Its antigen is still unknown. The entry originates in a study of identical twins. Germline V lookup: CDR1 SGHDN, CDR2 FVKESK. V was pared by 0 bases and J by 12 bases, with 5 bases of the junction left unmatched. The CDR3 spans 13 residues. Overall study findings and caveats: Analyses based on zero insertions could be partly confounded by invariant MAIT and iNKT cells.

TCRdb reprocessed the 5' RACE reads via MiXCR and lists one record per CDR3 protein. The table lists hundreds of thousands of distinct CDR3 sequences, over 5% of them singletons, with roughly 1.8% in the top ten. Sequencing input: naive T cells sorted from blood. This clonotype originated in a man between 18 and 35 years old in good health. The chain joins TRBV14 to TRBJ2-4, with 7 bases identical to TRBD2. For the CDR3, the DNA is TGTGCCAGCAGCCAAGATATGTGGGACTATCAGTACTTC. Amino acids: CASSQDMWDYQYF.